Listed here are 17 T cell receptor beta chains from one sample, sequenced in a study of blood T cell repertoires in COVID-19. Here immunoSEQ multiplex PCR was the method, and the copy in TCRdb shows in-frame clones only, minus some. The sample shows some 69,000 clones, under 85% of them seen only once. Material: peripheral blood. All receptors come from a man aged 55 to 70 with acute or convalescent COVID-19.

This clone was seen only a few times. For the CDR3, the DNA is TGTGCCAGCAGTCCCCAGGGTAGCAATCAGCCCCAGCATTTT. Translated, it gives CASSPQGSNQPQHF. V usage is TRBV27 and J usage is TRBJ1-5, with D possibly TRBD1 on 5 matching bases. The V end lost 5 bases, the J end lost 0 bases, and 8 bases lay between the germline ends. CDR3 size: 14 residues. Germline V gene sequence: CDR1 MNHEY, CDR2 SMNVEV (reference sequence).

V is TRBV19 and J is TRBJ1-6; maybe TRBD1 (6 bases). Germline loops: CDR1 LNHDA, CDR2 SQIVND (reference sequence). V lost 4 bases to trimming and J lost 7 bases, with 14 bases between them. CDR3 length equals 15 residues. This chain's CDR3 is CASSSTGFLNSPLHF. In DNA form, the CDR3 reads TGTGCCAGTAGTAGCACAGGGTTTTTGAATTCACCCCTCCACTTT.

This chain links TRBV6-6 with TRBJ1-5; 11 nucleotides line up with TRBD1. The J segment lost 6 bases and the V segment lost 7 bases, leaving 5 bases of the junction unmatched. This CDR3 contains 14 residues. The V gene's germline CDR1 is MNHNY and CDR2 SVGAGI (reference sequence). DNA of the CDR3: TGTGCCAGCACCCCGGACAGGGGGCTTCAGCCCCAGCATTTT. It translates to CASTPDRGLQPQHF.

In this sample, this clone turned up once. The chain recombines TRBV7-8 with TRBJ2-7; TRBD1 is a possible D gene (5 bases). V was trimmed by 1 base and J by 0 bases, leaving 7 bases between them. There are 14 residues in the CDR3. Germline lookup yields CDR1 SGHVS and CDR2 FQNEAQ. Written as DNA, the CDR3 is TGTGCCAGCAGCTTAGAAGACAGCTCCTACGAGCAGTACTTC. Encoded protein: CASSLEDSSYEQYF.

This clone was seen a handful of times. The chain joins TRBV18 to TRBJ1-4; tentative D call: TRBD1 (5 bases). Trimming stripped 2 bases from V and 4 bases from J, with 14 bases between. This CDR3 spans 16 amino acids. CDR1 is KGHSH, CDR2 LQKENI, per germline. The CDR3 coding sequence is TGTGCCAGCTCACCAGGCCAGGGAAGGCGTAATGAAAAACTGTTTTTT. This gives the protein CASSPGQGRRNEKLFF.

The V gene is TRBV11-2, the J gene TRBJ1-6; 10 positions match TRBD1. Germline V CDR1 and CDR2: SGHAT, FQNNGV. There are 17 residues in the CDR3. Trimming at V came to 1 base and at J to 7 bases, leaving 7 bases not matched to a gene. This chain's CDR3 is CASSLGPGQGFNSPLHF. CDR3 in DNA: TGTGCCAGCAGCTTAGGTCCGGGACAGGGGTTCAATTCACCCCTCCACTTT.

The DNA for the CDR3 is TGTGCCAGCTCGCCCAGGGAGGAAAAACGCAATCAGCCCCAGCATTTT. It yields the protein CASSPREEKRNQPQHF. The genes are TRBV18 and TRBJ1-5; D possibly corresponds to TRBD1 (5 bases). The CDR3 runs 16 residues. V was shortened by 6 bases and J by 2 bases, with 17 bases between the two germline ends. Germline V gene sequence: CDR1 KGHSH, CDR2 LQKENI.

The chain carries TRBV7-2 and TRBJ1-3, with D possibly TRBD1 on 6 matching bases. Trimming took off 5 bases at V and 0 bases at J, with 14 bases between the two ends. The CDR3 consists of 16 residues. The germline CDR1 and CDR2 sequences are SGHTA and FQGNSA. Written as DNA, the CDR3 is TGTGCCAGCAGCCCTCGGACAGCCAACTCTGGAAACACCATATATTTT. It yields the protein CASSPRTANSGNTIYF.

J is TRBJ1-4 and V is TRBV6-5; weak D call: TRBD1 (6 bases). The CDR3 extends over 14 amino acids. V dropped 2 bases and J dropped 7 bases, with 11 bases sitting between them. Germline V CDR1 and CDR2: MNHEY, SVGAGI. Here the CDR3 DNA reads TGTGCCAGCAGTTACGGGGGGGCTGGTGAAAAACTGTTTTTT. It translates to CASSYGGAGEKLFF.

The rearrangement joins TRBV7-2 to TRBJ2-3; 8 bases agree with TRBD1. Germline loops: CDR1 SGHTA, CDR2 FQGNSA. CDR3 length: 14 residues. The V and J ends lost 3 bases and 3 bases, in that order; junction bases with no gene match: 2. CDR3 amino acids: CASSLTGETDTQYF. The CDR3 region has the DNA TGTGCCAGCAGCTTGACAGGGGAAACAGATACGCAGTATTTT.

This rearrangement joins TRBV10-1 to TRBJ1-1; the D gene is possibly TRBD1 (5 bases). Trimming stripped 7 bases from V and 3 bases from J, with 24 bases between. From germline, CDR1 is WNHNN and CDR2 SYGVQD (reference sequence). This CDR3 region has 17 residues. The CDR3 sequence: CASISRGSSPGDTEAFF. The CDR3, as DNA: TGCGCCAGCATCTCTCGGGGGTCATCGCCTGGGGACACTGAAGCTTTCTTT.

The chain couples TRBV5-1 to TRBJ1-1; 7 bases map to TRBD1. V shed 2 bases, J shed 6 bases, and the junction held 19 bases outside the gene matches. The germline V gene encodes CDR1 SGHRS and CDR2 YFSETQ. This CDR3 region has 18 residues. This CDR3 reads CASSFGVGTQTGTAEAFF. CDR3 DNA sequence: TGCGCCAGCAGCTTTGGAGTAGGTACTCAGACAGGGACCGCTGAAGCTTTCTTT.

The chain carries TRBV6-5 and TRBJ1-4; TRBD1 matches 8 bases. Trimming took 2 bases from V and 5 from J; bases not matched to a gene: 4. The CDR3 is made up of 15 amino acids. CDR1 and CDR2 from the germline V gene are MNHEY and SVGAGI. In DNA form, the CDR3 reads TGTGCCAGCAGTTACCAGGGGGCGTCAAATGAAAAACTGTTTTTT. It yields the protein CASSYQGASNEKLFF.

The chain combines TRBV6-2 or TRBV6-3 with TRBJ1-4; D is unresolved. There are 13 residues in the CDR3. The V gene's germline CDR1 is MNHEY and CDR2 SVGEGT. V lost 5 bases to trimming and J lost 11 bases, with 15 bases between them. The CDR3 DNA sequence: TGTGCCAGCAGTACCCACGCCCCCGGGAAACTGTTTTTT. Its protein product is CASSTHAPGKLFF.

The rearrangement uses TRBV19 and TRBJ1-5, with TRBD1 identical over 8 bases. The J segment lost 0 bases and the V segment lost 4 bases, leaving 11 bases of the junction unmatched. Germline V gene data show CDR1 as LNHDA and CDR2 as SQIVND (reference sequence). The CDR3 sequence is 18 residues long. Here the CDR3 reads CASSTRQGSGHSNQPQHF. For the CDR3, the DNA is TGTGCCAGTAGTACCAGACAGGGGTCGGGCCATAGCAATCAGCCCCAGCATTTT.

CDR3: CASSSPAYEQYF. The CDR3 bases are TGTGCCAGCAGTTCCCCAGCCTACGAGCAGTACTTC. V is TRBV6-2 or TRBV6-3 and J is TRBJ2-7; D is ambiguous. Germline V gene sequence: CDR1 MNHEY, CDR2 SVGEGT. Trimming shortened V by 4 bases and J by 2 bases, and 6 bases separated the two germline ends. This CDR3 is 12 amino acids long.

This chain joins TRBV18 and TRBJ1-4, with 9 bases identical to TRBD1. The trim removed 2 bases at V and 0 bases at J, leaving 4 bases unmatched. This CDR3 contains 17 residues. Germline CDR1 reads KGHSH; CDR2 reads LQKENI. DNA of the CDR3: TGTGCCAGCTCACCATCACAGGGGGCATCAACTAATGAAAAACTGTTTTTT. This gives the protein CASSPSQGASTNEKLFF. Combining the CDR3 with reference TRBV18 and TRBJ1-4 gives the whole variable domain NAGVMQNPRHLVRRRGQEARLRCSPMKGHSHVYWYRQLPEEGLKFMVYLQKENIIDESGMPKERFSAEFPKEGPSILRIQQVVRGDSAAYFCASSPSQGASTNEKLFFGSGTQLSVL.